This T cell receptor beta chain was obtained from a study of blood T cell repertoires in COVID-19. Across the study: Specimens from acute and convalescent COVID-19 originated in the United States, Italy and Spain. The analysed material was cDNA or gDNA that came from T cells, B-cell-depleted T cells, or PBMCs.

How the authors handled the data: By means of reference gene primer amplification, nucleated cell counts were estimated. Using immunoSEQ multiplex PCR, the repertoire was profiled, and TCRdb retains in-frame clones only, with some absent. V, J and clone size are taken as reported in that table, and D and trimming were inferred from the DNA itself. The data hold under 140,000 clones, with approximately 79% observed a single time. The sequencing sample was made of peripheral blood. The TCR originated in a woman aged 80 or over with active or convalescent COVID-19.

In DNA, the CDR3 is TGTGCCAGCAGAATAGTAGAGGGTGGCTACACCTTC. This gives the protein CASRIVEGGYTF. The gene calls are TRBV6-5 and TRBJ1-2; the D is unclear. Germline V gives CDR1 MNHEY, CDR2 SVGAGI. The V end was cut by 6 bases, the J end by 7 bases, with 12 bases between. This CDR3 comprises 12 residues.